This T cell receptor beta chain was sequenced during a study of blood T cells in healthy people across ages. Notes on this clonotype: This may be a read error, as it is one base from a much larger clone.

Each donor was a healthy Caucasian individual from Russia, aged roughly 6 to 95. Per-sample yields of isolated PBMCs were at least 6 million. The authors ran a second PCR of about 7 to 11 cycles using a sample-barcoded 5' primer and a J-beta primer mix. TCRdb re-called the 5' RACE reads through MiXCR, storing one row per CDR3 protein. The data hold 1.8 million or so distinct CDR3 sequences, with 30% to 40% observed a single time. J gave up 2 bases and V 0 bases, and 5 bases lay outside the gene matches. CDR1 SGDLS and CDR2 YYNGEE come from the germline V gene. This CDR3 contains 15 residues. J is TRBJ2-7 and V is TRBV9; 7 bases agree with TRBD1. Source material: blood. The clonotype was recovered from a human donor in good health. The CDR3: CASSVGAGGAYEQYF. In DNA form, the CDR3 reads TGTGCCAGCAGCGTAGGGGCAGGGGGAGCCTACGAGCAGTACTTC.